This T cell receptor (beta chain) was sequenced during a study of T cell repertoires in cytomegalovirus infection. At the level of the study: Alongside well-studied HLA-B-restricted CMV epitopes, recently identified HLA-C-restricted CMV epitopes were also used. Public TCR beta signatures were indicative of both CMV infection and a matching HLA type. Whole-study results and caveats: The response measured ex vivo was dominated by TCR beta clonotypes (HLA-C-restricted and CMV-specific).

TCRdb reprocessed the reads with MiXCR, giving one entry per CDR3 protein. The sample consists of roughly 310,000 distinct CDR3 sequences, about 27% of them appearing once. This clonotype was counted a few times. Its antigen is unknown. The germline CDR1 and CDR2 sequences are SGHTA and FQGNSA. The CDR3 runs to 15 residues. Trimming removed 5 bases from V and 2 bases from J, with 15 bases in between. The chain couples TRBV7-2 to TRBJ1-1, with TRBD1 as a possible D gene (6 bases). This TCR was sampled from a human donor in good health (CMV status not recorded). Some clones in this sample may be carry-over from other donors' samples. The source material was cultured PBMCs, sampled from culture after CMV antigen stimulation. CDR3 in amino acids: CASSLEGGLNTEAFF. CDR3 sequence (DNA): TGTGCCAGCAGCCTGGAGGGGGGCCTAAACACTGAAGCTTTCTTT.